This paragraph covers one TCR beta chain sequence. Under the authors' procedure: Counts of nucleated cells, estimated from reference gene primer amplification, were obtained. Sequencing used immunoSEQ multiplex PCR; TCRdb keeps in-frame clones, though not all of them. The D gene and trimming were derived from the DNA, and the V and J assignments and clone size from that table. The data show 110,000 to 150,000 clones, over 70% seen once. These data are taken from a study of blood T cell repertoires in COVID-19. Study-wide background: There were acute and convalescent COVID-19 samples, and they came from the United States, Italy and Spain. The analysed material was cDNA or gDNA that came from T cells, B-cell-depleted T cells, or PBMCs.

Germline loops: CDR1 SGHRS, CDR2 YFSETQ. The CDR3 contains 15 residues. With 4 bases removed from V and 5 bases from J, the gap between germline ends came to 15 bases. The chain combines TRBV5-1 with TRBJ1-4; no definite D call. The receptor comes from a woman aged 60-75 years with acute or convalescent COVID-19. The sample comprised peripheral blood. Here the CDR3 reads CASSETDRSNEKLFF. In DNA, the CDR3 is TGCGCCAGCAGCGAAACTGACCGGAGCAATGAAAAACTGTTTTTT.